The 12 T cell receptor beta chains below all came from one sample that was sequenced in a study of Ad26.COV2.S vaccination and SARS-CoV-2 variants. Measured with immunoSEQ multiplex PCR; TCRdb has only the in-frame clones, and not every one. The sample carries 300,000 to 400,000 clones, 85% to 90% recorded once. Treatment: around 19 received Ad26.COV2.S at low or high dose, single or two shots; 5 received placebo; per-sample allocation not given. Sample collection was performed on day 63 after the first vaccine or placebo injection. The sequencing here drew on peripheral blood, taken in a trial of Ad26.COV2.S vaccine versus placebo. The receptors here all came from a person between 18 and 59 years old who received the Ad26.COV2.S COVID-19 vaccine or a placebo.

The CDR3 reads CASSIRGVDQPQHF. In DNA, the CDR3 is TGTGCCAGTAGTATTAGAGGGGTAGATCAGCCCCAGCATTTT. The V and J genes are TRBV19 and TRBJ1-5, with a weak D call TRBD1 (5 bases). Deletions cut 3 bases from V and 5 bases from J, with 11 bases between. Germline V gene sequence: CDR1 LNHDA, CDR2 SQIVND (reference sequence). This CDR3 region has 14 residues.

The CDR3 DNA reads TGTGCCAGCAGCCAAGTTATCAGGGGGCGAGGGGCTTTCTTT. This encodes CASSQVIRGRGAFF. The chain recombines TRBV14 with TRBJ1-1; TRBD1 matches 8 bases. Germline V gene lookup returns CDR1 SGHDN and CDR2 FVKESK. The CDR3 extends over 14 amino acids. The junction had 9 bases not matched to a gene; V was cut back by 1 base and J by 11 bases.

V is TRBV7-9 and J is TRBJ2-1, with 7 bases aligning to TRBD2. V lost 5 bases, J lost 5 bases, and 3 bases stayed unmatched. The CDR3 contains 13 residues. Germline CDR1 and CDR2: SEHNR and FQNEAQ (reference sequence). CDR3 region: CASSLTSDNEQFF. The CDR3 nucleotides read TGTGCCAGCAGCCTAACTAGCGACAATGAGCAGTTCTTC.

This chain connects TRBV10-1 to TRBJ2-2, with D perhaps matching TRBD2 (5 bases). V lost 4 bases, J lost 4 bases, and 10 bases lay in between. The CDR3 has 14 amino acids. CDR1 WNHNN and CDR2 SYGVQD come from the germline V gene (reference sequence). In nucleotides, the CDR3 is TGCGCCAGCAGTGTAGGCGGAGGCACCGGGGAGCTGTTTTTT. It specifies CASSVGGGTGELFF.

The chain carries TRBV29-1 and TRBJ1-2, with 8 bases identical to TRBD1. The V gene end was trimmed by 3 bases and the J gene end by 4 bases; junction bases not matched to a gene: 4. Germline-derived CDR1 and CDR2 are SQVTM and ANQGSEA. This CDR3 region has 13 residues. Here the CDR3 DNA reads TGCAGCGTTGACGACAGGGGACTCTATGGCTACACCTTC. It is translated as CSVDDRGLYGYTF. Complete variable domain (other parts from reference TRBV29-1 and TRBJ1-2): SAVISQKPSRDICQRGTSLTIQCQVDSQVTMMFWYRQQPGQSLTLIATANQGSEATYESGFVIDKFPISRPNLTFSTLTVSNMSPEDSSIYLCSVDDRGLYGYTFGSGTRLTVV.

The chain couples TRBV6-5 to TRBJ1-6; D perhaps matches TRBD1 (5 bases). The CDR3 sequence is 13 residues long. Germline CDR1 reads MNHEY; CDR2 reads SVGAGI. V dropped 5 bases and J dropped 7 bases, with 9 bases sitting between them. The CDR3 here is CASSQGANSPLHF. The CDR3 DNA is TGTGCCAGCAGTCAGGGCGCAAATTCACCCCTCCACTTT.

The chain carries TRBV28 and TRBJ1-1; 7 bases match TRBD1. Germline CDR1 is MDHEN and CDR2 is SYDVKM. The V and J ends lost 3 bases and 0 bases, in that order; junction bases with no gene match: 7. CDR3 length: 16 residues. The CDR3 reads CASSFTTGAMNTEAFF. The CDR3 coding sequence is TGTGCCAGCAGTTTTACTACAGGGGCGATGAACACTGAAGCTTTCTTT.

V is TRBV29-1 and J is TRBJ2-7, with a possible D match to TRBD1 (5 bases). Trimming removed 3 bases from V and 3 bases from J, with 12 bases in between. Germline CDR1 and CDR2: SQVTM and ANQGSEA. This CDR3 region has 13 residues. The CDR3 coding sequence is TGCAGCGTTGAGCTTCAGGGCGGCTACGAGCAGTACTTC. This sequence encodes CSVELQGGYEQYF.

The rearrangement links TRBV2 to TRBJ2-6; D ambiguous. Germline V gene data show CDR1 as SNHLY and CDR2 as FYNNEI. The CDR3 runs 13 residues. V dropped 10 bases and J dropped 2 bases, with 9 bases sitting between them. Here the CDR3 reads CATSFPGANVLTF. The CDR3 bases are TGTGCCACTTCCTTTCCTGGGGCCAACGTCCTGACTTTC.

This clone occurred many times. The V gene is TRBV5-5, the J gene TRBJ1-4; TRBD1 might be the D (5 bases). Trimming removed 0 bases at V and 5 bases at J, with 11 bases between. Germline values: CDR1 SGHKS, CDR2 YYEKEE (reference sequence). The CDR3 runs to 15 residues. The CDR3 sequence: CASSLGDGRNEKLFF. For the CDR3, the DNA is TGTGCCAGCAGCTTGGGGGACGGGAGAAATGAAAAACTGTTTTTT.

The chain recombines TRBV28 with TRBJ1-1; D is perhaps TRBD1 (6 bases). V lost 3 bases and J lost 1, with 15 bases in between. Germline V gene sequence: CDR1 MDHEN, CDR2 SYDVKM. The CDR3 has 16 amino acids. As DNA, the CDR3 is TGTGCCAGCAGTTTTTCAGGGGAGGAGACGAACACTGAAGCTTTCTTT. Translated, it gives CASSFSGEETNTEAFF.

A single count supports this clone. The chain joins TRBV7-3 to TRBJ2-3; 13 bases agree with TRBD2. With V trimmed by 5 bases and J by 4 bases, 9 bases remained unmatched. CDR1 and CDR2 (germline): SGHTA, FQGTGA. This CDR3 contains 17 residues. The CDR3 loop is CASSRKLAGGPADTQYF. The CDR3 coding sequence is TGTGCCAGCAGCCGCAAACTAGCGGGGGGGCCAGCAGATACGCAGTATTTT.